Detailed here is one T cell receptor beta chain. These data originate in a study of shared clonotypes between healthy human individuals. An approximately 200 ng quantity of DNA, approximately 29,000 T cell genomes, went into the sorted-subset replicate PCRs. Profiled with immunoSEQ multiplex PCR; TCRdb holds only in-frame clones, not every one. The sample gives roughly 330,000 clones, roughly 70% of which show up once; approximately 10% is in the top ten. V lost 4 bases and J lost 4, with 16 bases in between. The germline CDR1 and CDR2 sequences are SGDLS and YYNGEE. The CDR3 runs 15 residues. This chain joins TRBV9 and TRBJ2-3, with D possibly being TRBD2 (6 bases). The receptor was isolated from a man aged 30 to 45 in good health. Sequenced: memory CD4+ T cells sorted from blood. Specified subset: CD45RA-negative fraction. CDR3: CASSPIGASADTQYF. The CDR3 DNA reads as TGTGCCAGCAGCCCGATAGGGGCTAGCGCAGATACGCAGTATTTT.